Following are 16 T cell receptor beta chains from one sample sequenced in a study of blood T cell repertoires in COVID-19. TCRdb keeps only in-frame clones here, not all; method: immunoSEQ multiplex PCR. The table lists fewer than 500,000 clones, 85% to 90% of them singletons, with 4% to 4.5% in the top ten. The sample comprised peripheral blood. The receptors originated from a woman in her twenties or thirties with acute or convalescent COVID-19.

The chain carries TRBV19 and TRBJ1-5; D possibly corresponds to TRBD1 (5 bases). This CDR3 comprises 16 residues. V lost 7 bases, J lost 3 bases, and 19 bases lay in between. CDR1 is LNHDA, CDR2 SQIVND, per germline (reference sequence). The CDR3 coding sequence is TGTGCCAGTACGGGGGGGTCAGTTCCCCACAATCAGCCCCAGCATTTT. It translates to CASTGGSVPHNQPQHF.

The chain uses TRBV19 and TRBJ2-3; 9 nucleotides match TRBD1. V lost 10 bases, J lost 2 bases, and 4 bases stayed unmatched. Germline V CDR1 and CDR2: LNHDA, SQIVND (reference sequence). This CDR3 contains 13 residues. CDR3 sequence (DNA): TGTGCCACAACAGGGGGCAACACAGATACGCAGTATTTT. This codes for CATTGGNTDTQYF.

About this clone: This sample also contains other DNA sequences that code for the same CDR3. CDR3 sequence: CASSRLGGSEQFF. CDR3 DNA sequence: TGTGCCAGCAGTCGCCTTGGGGGCAGTGAGCAGTTCTTC. This chain connects TRBV11-1 to TRBJ2-1, with a weak D call TRBD1 (6 bases). V lost 6 bases and J 9 bases, leaving 15 bases between the germline ends. This CDR3 is built from 13 residues. The V gene's germline CDR1 is SGHAT and CDR2 FQDESV (reference sequence).

The rearrangement joins TRBV5-6 to TRBJ2-3, with 14 bases lining up with TRBD2. Germline V gene lookup returns CDR1 SGHDT and CDR2 YYEEEE. Trimming took 0 bases from V and 1 from J; bases not matched to a gene: 7. This CDR3 spans 19 amino acids. The CDR3 nucleotides are TGTGCCAGCAGCTTGGGGGGACTAGCGGGGGTGTCCCGCACAGATACGCAGTATTTT. Protein product: CASSLGGLAGVSRTDTQYF.

The gene calls are TRBV5-1 and TRBJ1-2; D ambiguous. Germline V lookup: CDR1 SGHRS, CDR2 YFSETQ. V shed 4 bases and J shed 4 bases, with 8 bases lying between them. This CDR3 has 12 amino acids. CDR3 in amino acids: CASSPEGYGYTF. The CDR3 DNA is TGCGCCAGCAGCCCCGAGGGCTATGGCTACACCTTC. Drawing the rest from reference TRBV5-1 and TRBJ1-2, the complete variable domain is KAGVTQTPRYLIKTRGQQVTLSCSPISGHRSVSWYQQTPGQGLQFLFEYFSETQRNKGNFPGRFSGRQFSNSRSEMNVSTLELGDSALYLCASSPEGYGYTFGSGTRLTVV.

The chain couples TRBV27 to TRBJ2-2, with 7 bases matching TRBD1. CDR1 is MNHEY and CDR2 is SMNVEV in the germline V gene (reference sequence). V shed 8 bases, J shed 0 bases, and the junction held 9 bases outside the gene matches. This CDR3 spans 16 amino acids. The CDR3 region is CASRSNRGSNTGELFF. The CDR3 nucleotides read TGTGCCAGCCGATCAAACAGGGGATCGAACACCGGGGAGCTGTTTTTT.

The chain recombines TRBV28 with TRBJ2-7; TRBD1 matches at 7 bases. V shed 3 bases and J 6 bases; nucleotides not matched to a gene: 11. Germline V CDR1 and CDR2: MDHEN, SYDVKM. CDR3 length equals 15 residues. CDR3 DNA: TGTGCCAGCAGTTTTTCCCTTCGACAGGGAATCGAGCAGTACTTC. This gives the protein CASSFSLRQGIEQYF.

V is TRBV6-4 and J is TRBJ2-3, with 9 bases lining up with TRBD1. The CDR3 is 15 residues long. The J segment lost 1 base and the V segment lost 10 bases, leaving 9 bases of the junction unmatched. Per the germline V gene, CDR1 is MRHNA and CDR2 is SNTAGT. CDR3 amino acids: CANPNRDRGTDTQYF. CDR3 nucleotide sequence: TGTGCCAACCCGAACCGGGACAGGGGCACAGATACGCAGTATTTT.

The J gene is TRBJ2-4, the V gene TRBV20-1; 11 positions match TRBD2. With 3 bases clipped from V and 1 base from J, the junction kept 14 bases outside the gene matches. CDR3 length: 19 residues. Germline V gene lookup returns CDR1 DFQATT and CDR2 SNEGSKA (reference sequence). CDR3 in amino acids: CSASRSLAGEPGAKNIQYF. The CDR3 DNA reads TGCAGTGCTAGTAGGTCACTAGCGGGGGAGCCCGGGGCCAAAAACATTCAGTACTTC.

The gene calls are TRBV3-1 (or the pseudogene TRBV3-2) and TRBJ1-1; D perhaps matches TRBD1 (5 bases). This CDR3 is built from 17 residues. V lost 2 bases and J lost 6, with 22 bases in between. In germline, CDR1 is LGHDT, CDR2 YNNKEL (reference sequence). The CDR3 DNA is TGTGCCAGCAGCCAACACACGGGGGGGGATGGTGTGGCTGAAGCTTTCTTT. Protein: CASSQHTGGDGVAEAFF.

The chain combines TRBV4-1 with TRBJ2-3; D is possibly TRBD1 (5 bases). The germline V gene has CDR1 MGHRA and CDR2 YSYEKL. The CDR3 extends over 15 amino acids. The V end was cut by 1 base, the J end by 2 bases, with 10 bases between. The CDR3 nucleotides read TGCGCCAGCAGCCAAGGGAAGACAGACACAGATACGCAGTATTTT. Its protein is CASSQGKTDTDTQYF.

This clone was observed a single time. V and J are TRBV14 and TRBJ1-1; D perhaps matches TRBD1 (5 bases). From germline, CDR1 is SGHDN and CDR2 FVKESK. The CDR3 loop spans 15 amino acids. The V end lost 4 bases, the J end lost 3 bases, and 15 bases lay between the germline ends. Here the CDR3 reads CASSLKWGGHTEAFF. The CDR3 bases are TGTGCCAGCAGCCTCAAGTGGGGGGGACACACTGAAGCTTTCTTT.

Only one count was recorded for this clone. V usage is TRBV5-4 and J usage is TRBJ2-7; D may be TRBD1 (6 bases). In germline, CDR1 is SGHNT, CDR2 YYREEE (reference sequence). The germline V and J ends were trimmed by 0 bases and 3 bases, with 19 bases remaining between them. The CDR3 has 17 amino acids. Here the CDR3 reads CASSLGATGPALYEQYF. The CDR3, as DNA: TGTGCCAGCAGCTTGGGCGCGACAGGACCGGCCCTCTACGAGCAGTACTTC.

The chain combines TRBV5-1 with TRBJ2-4, with unresolved D. The ends were cut back, 1 base at V and 0 bases at J, with 8 bases in the middle. The CDR3 sequence is 15 residues long. CDR1 and CDR2 from the germline V gene are SGHRS and YFSETQ. CDR3 in DNA: TGCGCCAGCAGCTTGTATCTCCTAGCCAAAAACATTCAGTACTTC. This codes for CASSLYLLAKNIQYF.

V is TRBV6-6 and J is TRBJ2-2; 8 bases are shared with TRBD2. The CDR3 is made up of 14 amino acids. The germline V gene encodes CDR1 MNHNY and CDR2 SVGAGI (reference sequence). V dropped 8 bases and J dropped 5; count of bases not matched to a gene: 7. This CDR3 is CASRAGAGTGELFF. Written as DNA, the CDR3 is TGTGCCAGCCGAGCGGGGGCGGGGACCGGGGAGCTGTTTTTT.

In nucleotides, the CDR3 is TGTGCCTGGAGTGGGATGGGGCCAGGGGGTTGGACCCTCCACTTT. Translating gives CAWSGMGPGGWTLHF. The chain carries TRBV30 and TRBJ1-6, with 7 nucleotides matching TRBD1. CDR1 is GTSNPN and CDR2 is SVGIG in the germline V gene (reference sequence). This CDR3 contains 15 residues. V shed 1 base, J shed 14 bases, and the junction held 14 bases outside the gene matches.